This T cell receptor (beta chain) came from a study of blood T cells in healthy people across ages. Using a J-beta primer mix together with a sample-barcoded 5' primer, a second PCR was run for about 6 to 11 cycles. TCRdb re-derived calls from the 5' RACE reads in MiXCR, one entry per CDR3 protein. The sample consists of 650,000 to 1,000,000 distinct CDR3 sequences, under 40% of them appearing once. Germline V gene lookup returns CDR1 SGHVS and CDR2 FNYEAQ. This CDR3 spans 15 amino acids. The chain is built from TRBV7-6 and TRBJ2-7; D is unclear. The last part of the DNA fits TRBJ2-5 better; the J call may be wrong. The receptor was isolated from a man aged 18 to 29 in good health. Sequenced material: blood. The chain's CDR3 is CASSPPARVSETQYF. As DNA, the CDR3 is TGTGCCAGCAGCCCCCCAGCTAGGGTCAGTGAGACCCAGTACTTC.